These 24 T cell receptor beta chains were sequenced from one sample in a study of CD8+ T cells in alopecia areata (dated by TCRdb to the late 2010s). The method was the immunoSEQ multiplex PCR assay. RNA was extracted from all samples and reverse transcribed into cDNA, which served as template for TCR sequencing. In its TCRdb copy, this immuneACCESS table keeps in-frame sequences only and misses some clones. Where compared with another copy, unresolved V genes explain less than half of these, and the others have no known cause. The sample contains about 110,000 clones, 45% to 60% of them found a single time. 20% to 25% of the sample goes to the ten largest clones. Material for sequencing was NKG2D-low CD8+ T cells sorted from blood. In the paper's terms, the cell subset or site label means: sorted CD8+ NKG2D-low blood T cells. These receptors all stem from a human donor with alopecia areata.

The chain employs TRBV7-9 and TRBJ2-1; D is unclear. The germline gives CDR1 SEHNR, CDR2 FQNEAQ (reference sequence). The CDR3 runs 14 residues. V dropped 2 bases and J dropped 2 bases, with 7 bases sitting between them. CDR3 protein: CASSLSQTYNEQFF. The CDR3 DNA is TGTGCCAGCAGCTTAAGTCAAACCTACAATGAGCAGTTCTTC.

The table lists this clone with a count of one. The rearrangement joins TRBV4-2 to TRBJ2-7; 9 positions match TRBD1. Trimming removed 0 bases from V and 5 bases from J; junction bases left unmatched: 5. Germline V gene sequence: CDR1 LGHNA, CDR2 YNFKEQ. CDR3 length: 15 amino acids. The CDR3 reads CASSQEDTGGDEQYF. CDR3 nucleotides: TGTGCCAGCAGCCAAGAAGACACAGGGGGCGACGAGCAGTACTTC.

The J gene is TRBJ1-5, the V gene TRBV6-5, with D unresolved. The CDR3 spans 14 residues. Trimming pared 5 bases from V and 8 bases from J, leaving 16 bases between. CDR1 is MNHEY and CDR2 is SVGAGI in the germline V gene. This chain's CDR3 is CASSPWGGSEPQHF. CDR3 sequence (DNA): TGTGCCAGCAGTCCCTGGGGAGGCTCGGAGCCCCAGCATTTT.

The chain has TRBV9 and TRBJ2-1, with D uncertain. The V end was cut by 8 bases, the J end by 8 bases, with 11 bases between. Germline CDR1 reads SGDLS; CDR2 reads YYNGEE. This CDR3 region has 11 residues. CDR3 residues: CARGYVDEQFF. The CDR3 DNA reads TGTGCCAGGGGGTATGTAGATGAGCAGTTCTTC.

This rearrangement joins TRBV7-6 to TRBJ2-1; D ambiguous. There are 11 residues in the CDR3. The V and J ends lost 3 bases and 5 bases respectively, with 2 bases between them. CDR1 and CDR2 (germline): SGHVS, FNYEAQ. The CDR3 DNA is TGTGCCAGCAGCTTGGACAATGAGCAGTTCTTC. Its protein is CASSLDNEQFF.

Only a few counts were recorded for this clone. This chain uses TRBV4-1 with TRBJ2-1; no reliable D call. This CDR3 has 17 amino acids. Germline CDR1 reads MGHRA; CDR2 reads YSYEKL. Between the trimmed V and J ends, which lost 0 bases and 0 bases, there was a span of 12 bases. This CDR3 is CASSQEAPSGSYNEQFF. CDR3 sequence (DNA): TGCGCCAGCAGCCAAGAAGCGCCAAGTGGCTCCTACAATGAGCAGTTCTTC.

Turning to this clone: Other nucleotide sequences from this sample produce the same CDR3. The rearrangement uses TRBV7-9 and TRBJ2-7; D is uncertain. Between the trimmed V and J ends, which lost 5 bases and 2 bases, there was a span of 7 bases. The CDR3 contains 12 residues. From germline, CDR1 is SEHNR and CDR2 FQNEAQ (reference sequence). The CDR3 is CASSLGAYEQYF. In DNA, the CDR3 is TGTGCCAGCAGCCTCGGAGCCTACGAGCAGTACTTC.

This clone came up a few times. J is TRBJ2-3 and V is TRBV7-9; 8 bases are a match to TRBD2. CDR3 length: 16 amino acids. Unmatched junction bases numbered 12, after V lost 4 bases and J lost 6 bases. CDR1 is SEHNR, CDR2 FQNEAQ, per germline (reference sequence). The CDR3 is CASSSGLAGSADTQYF. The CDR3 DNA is TGTGCCAGCAGCTCCGGACTAGCTGGTAGTGCCGATACGCAGTATTTT. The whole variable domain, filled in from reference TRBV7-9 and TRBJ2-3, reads DTGVSQNPRHKITKRGQNVTFRCDPISEHNRLYWYRQTLGQGPEFLTYFQNEAQLEKSRLLSDRFSAERPKGSFSTLEIQRTEQGDSAMYLCASSSGLAGSADTQYFGPGTRLTVL.

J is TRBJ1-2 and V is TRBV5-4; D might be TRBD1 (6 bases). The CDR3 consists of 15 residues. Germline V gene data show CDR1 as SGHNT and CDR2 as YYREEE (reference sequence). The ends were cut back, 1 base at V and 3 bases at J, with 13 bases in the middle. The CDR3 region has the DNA TGTGCCAGCAGCTTGCGGGGTACAGGGCACTATGGCTACACCTTC. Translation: CASSLRGTGHYGYTF.

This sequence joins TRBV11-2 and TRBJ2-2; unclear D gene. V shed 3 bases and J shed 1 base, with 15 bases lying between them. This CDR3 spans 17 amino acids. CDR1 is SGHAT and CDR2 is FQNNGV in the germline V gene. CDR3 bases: TGTGCCAGCAGCTTTTCTATCCAGCCTCAGAACACCGGGGAGCTGTTTTTT. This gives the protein CASSFSIQPQNTGELFF.

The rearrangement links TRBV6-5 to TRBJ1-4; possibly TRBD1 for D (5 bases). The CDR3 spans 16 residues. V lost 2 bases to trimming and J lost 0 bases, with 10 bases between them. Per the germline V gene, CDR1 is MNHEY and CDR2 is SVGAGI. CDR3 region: CASSYAGPATNEKLFF. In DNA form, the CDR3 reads TGTGCCAGCAGTTACGCGGGGCCTGCAACTAATGAAAAACTGTTTTTT.

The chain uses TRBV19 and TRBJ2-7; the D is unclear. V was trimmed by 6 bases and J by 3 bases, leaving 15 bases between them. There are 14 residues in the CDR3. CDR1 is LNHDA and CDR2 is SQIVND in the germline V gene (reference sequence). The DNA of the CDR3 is TGTGCCAGTAGCGACAAGTTCGCAGGCTACGAGCAGTACTTC. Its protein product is CASSDKFAGYEQYF.

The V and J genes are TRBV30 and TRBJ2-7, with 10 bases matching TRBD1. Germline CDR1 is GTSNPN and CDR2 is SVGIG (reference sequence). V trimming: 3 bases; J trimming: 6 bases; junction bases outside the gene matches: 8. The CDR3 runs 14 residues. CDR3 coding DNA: TGTGCCTGGAGCTTCGGGACAGGGGACGGCGAGCAGTACTTC. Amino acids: CAWSFGTGDGEQYF.

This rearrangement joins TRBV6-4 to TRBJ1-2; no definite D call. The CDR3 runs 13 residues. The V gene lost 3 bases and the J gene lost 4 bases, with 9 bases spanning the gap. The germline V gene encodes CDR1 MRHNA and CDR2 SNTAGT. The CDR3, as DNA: TGTGCCAGCAGTGAGGGAATCGGCTATGGCTACACCTTC. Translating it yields CASSEGIGYGYTF.

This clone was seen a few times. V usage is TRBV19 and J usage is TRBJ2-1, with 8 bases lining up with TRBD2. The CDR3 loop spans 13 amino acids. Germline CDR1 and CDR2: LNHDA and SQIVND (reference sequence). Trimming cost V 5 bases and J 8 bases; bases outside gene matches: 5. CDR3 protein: CASSGTSGDEQFF. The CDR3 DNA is TGTGCCAGTAGTGGGACTAGTGGCGATGAGCAGTTCTTC.

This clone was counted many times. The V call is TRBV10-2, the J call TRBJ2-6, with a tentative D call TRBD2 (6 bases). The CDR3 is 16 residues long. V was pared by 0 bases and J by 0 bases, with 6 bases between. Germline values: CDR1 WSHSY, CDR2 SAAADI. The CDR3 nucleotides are TGCGCCAGCAGTGAGTCCGGGGGCTCTGGGGCCAACGTCCTGACTTTC. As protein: CASSESGGSGANVLTF.

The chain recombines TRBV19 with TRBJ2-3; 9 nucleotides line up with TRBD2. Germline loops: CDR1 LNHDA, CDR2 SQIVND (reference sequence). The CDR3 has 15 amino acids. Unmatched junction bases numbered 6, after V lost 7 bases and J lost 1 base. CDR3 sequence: CASKVRLAGTDTQYF. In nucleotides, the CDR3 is TGTGCCAGTAAAGTCCGACTAGCGGGCACAGATACGCAGTATTTT.

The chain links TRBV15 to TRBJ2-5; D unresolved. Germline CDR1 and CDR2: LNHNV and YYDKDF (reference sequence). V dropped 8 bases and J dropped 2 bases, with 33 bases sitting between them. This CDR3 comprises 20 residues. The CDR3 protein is CATVFILVRPLLNRQETQYF. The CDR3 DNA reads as TGTGCCACCGTCTTTATTCTGGTCAGGCCCCTTCTCAATAGACAAGAGACCCAGTACTTC.

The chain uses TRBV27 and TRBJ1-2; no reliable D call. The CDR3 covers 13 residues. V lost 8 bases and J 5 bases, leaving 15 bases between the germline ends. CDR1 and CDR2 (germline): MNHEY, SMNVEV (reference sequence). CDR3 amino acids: CASAWATDYGYTF. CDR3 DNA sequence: TGTGCCAGCGCGTGGGCCACTGATTATGGCTACACCTTC.

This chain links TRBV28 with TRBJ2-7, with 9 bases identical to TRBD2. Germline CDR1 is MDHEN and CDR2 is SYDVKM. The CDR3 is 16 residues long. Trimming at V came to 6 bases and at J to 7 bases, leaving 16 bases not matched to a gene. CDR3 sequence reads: CASRAVRVAGEHEQYF. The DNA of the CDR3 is TGTGCCAGCAGGGCGGTAAGGGTAGCGGGAGAACATGAGCAGTACTTC.

CDR3 in amino acids: CASREGMNTEAFF. In DNA form, the CDR3 reads TGTGCCAGCCGGGAGGGAATGAACACTGAAGCTTTCTTT. The rearrangement uses TRBV27 and TRBJ1-1; D is unresolved. CDR3 length: 13 amino acids. V lost 8 bases, J lost 0 bases, and 10 bases lay in between. CDR1 is MNHEY, CDR2 SMNVEV, per germline (reference sequence).

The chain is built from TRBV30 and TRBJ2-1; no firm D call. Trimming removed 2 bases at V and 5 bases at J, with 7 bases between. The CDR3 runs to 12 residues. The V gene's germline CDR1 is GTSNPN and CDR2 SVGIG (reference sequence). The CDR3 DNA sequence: TGTGCCTGGAGTTTTCAGAACAATGAGCAGTTCTTC. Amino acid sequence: CAWSFQNNEQFF.

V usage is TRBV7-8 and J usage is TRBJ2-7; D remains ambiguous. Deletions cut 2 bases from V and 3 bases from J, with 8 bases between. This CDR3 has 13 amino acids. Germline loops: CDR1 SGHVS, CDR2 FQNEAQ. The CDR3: CASSLYTVYEQYF. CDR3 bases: TGTGCCAGCAGCTTATATACCGTCTACGAGCAGTACTTC.

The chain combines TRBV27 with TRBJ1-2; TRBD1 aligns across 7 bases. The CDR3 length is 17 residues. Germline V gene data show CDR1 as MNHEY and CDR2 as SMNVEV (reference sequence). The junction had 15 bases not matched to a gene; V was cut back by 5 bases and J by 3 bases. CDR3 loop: CASSPRQGAASYYGYTF. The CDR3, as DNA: TGTGCCAGCAGTCCCAGACAGGGTGCTGCATCTTACTATGGCTACACCTTC.